This T cell receptor beta chain emerged from a study of OX40 agonist ivuxolimab in advanced cancers. Study information: Among those treated, three patients had partial responses, one with hepatocellular carcinoma and two with cutaneous melanoma. Overall study results and limits: Mean expanded clone counts were higher in CD8+ than CD4+ T cells. Among the least clonally expanded were partial responders at 0.1-3.0 mg/kg. Certain nonresponders likewise exhibited a low normalized T-cell clonal expansion.

The V gene's germline CDR1 is SGHRS and CDR2 YFSETQ. The CDR3 consists of 15 residues. The V gene end was trimmed by 0 bases and the J gene end by 6 bases; junction bases not matched to a gene: 6. Clones were read by immunoSEQ multiplex PCR, and TCRdb kept only the in-frame ones, dropping some. The data contain some 80,000 clones, about 88% of them singletons. In regard to this clone: Its antigen is unidentified.

The specimen was CD4+ or CD8+ T cells sorted from blood, collected in a trial of the OX40 agonist ivuxolimab. This receptor was obtained from an adult with an advanced solid tumor such as melanoma, head and neck, liver or kidney cancer. The V call is TRBV5-1, the J call TRBJ1-2; TRBD1 agrees at 9 bases. CDR3 loop: CASSLDSGTGNGYTF. For the CDR3, the DNA is TGCGCCAGCAGCTTGGATTCCGGGACAGGGAATGGCTACACCTTC.